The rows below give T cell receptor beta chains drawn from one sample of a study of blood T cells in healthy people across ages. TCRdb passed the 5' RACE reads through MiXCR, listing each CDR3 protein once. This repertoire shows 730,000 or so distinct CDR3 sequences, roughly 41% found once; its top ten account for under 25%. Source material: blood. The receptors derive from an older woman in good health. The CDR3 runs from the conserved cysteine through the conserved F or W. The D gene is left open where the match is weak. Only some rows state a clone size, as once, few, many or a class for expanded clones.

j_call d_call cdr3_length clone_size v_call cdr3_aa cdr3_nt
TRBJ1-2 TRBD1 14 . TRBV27 CASSFYPGQYGYTF TGTGCCAGCAGTTTTTATCCGGGACAGTATGGCTACACCTTC
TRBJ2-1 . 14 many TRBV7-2 CASSSQPGNNEQFF TGTGCCAGCAGCAGCCAACCGGGGAACAATGAGCAGTTCTTC
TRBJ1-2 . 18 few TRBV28 CASWPRYIRSPLNYGYTF TGTGCCAGCTGGCCCCGTTATATTAGGTCACCGCTTAACTATGGCTACACCTTC
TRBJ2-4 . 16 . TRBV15 CATSRVSGVGKNIQYF TGTGCCACCAGCAGAGTAAGCGGTGTAGGCAAAAACATTCAGTACTTC
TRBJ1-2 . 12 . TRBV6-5 CASSPPGNGYTF TGTGCCAGCAGCCCCCCAGGGAACGGCTACACCTTC
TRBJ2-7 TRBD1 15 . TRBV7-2 CASSFGTGRNYEQYF TGTGCCAGCAGCTTCGGGACAGGGAGAAATTACGAGCAGTACTTC
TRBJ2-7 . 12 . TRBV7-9 CASSLPSPEQYF TGTGCCAGCAGCTTACCCTCACCCGAGCAGTACTTC
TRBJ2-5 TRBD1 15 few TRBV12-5 CASGFPTGNYNEQYF TGTGCTAGTGGTTTCCCGACAGGGAACTACAATGAGCAGTACTTC
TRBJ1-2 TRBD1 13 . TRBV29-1 CSVGTGSSYGYTF TGCAGCGTAGGGACAGGGTCAAGCTATGGCTACACCTTC
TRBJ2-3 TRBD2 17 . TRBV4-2 CASSQDPLAGGSDTQYF TGTGCCAGCAGCCAAGACCCCCTAGCGGGGGGATCAGATACGCAGTATTTT
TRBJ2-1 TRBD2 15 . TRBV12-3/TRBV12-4 CASSFGLAGSNEQFF TGTGCCAGCAGTTTCGGACTAGCGGGCTCGAATGAGCAGTTCTTC
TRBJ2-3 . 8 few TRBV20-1 CISDTQYF TGCATTTCAGATACGCAGTATTTT
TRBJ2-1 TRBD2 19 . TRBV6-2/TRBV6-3 CASSYSGLAGGPRNNEQFF TGTGCCAGCAGTTACTCTGGACTAGCGGGAGGGCCCCGAAACAATGAGCAGTTCTTC
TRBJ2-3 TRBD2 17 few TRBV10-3 CAISSGLAGASSNTQYF TGTGCCATCAGTTCAGGACTAGCGGGAGCCTCTTCTAATACGCAGTATTTT
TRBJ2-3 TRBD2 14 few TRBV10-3 CAISIAGETDTQYF TGTGCCATCAGCATAGCGGGGGAAACAGATACGCAGTATTTT
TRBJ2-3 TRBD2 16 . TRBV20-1 CSAEGLAGDVEDTQYF TGCAGTGCAGAGGGACTAGCGGGAGACGTTGAAGATACGCAGTATTTT
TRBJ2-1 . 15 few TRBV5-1 CASWTEPGLYNEQFF TGCGCCAGCTGGACGGAGCCAGGACTCTACAATGAGCAGTTCTTC
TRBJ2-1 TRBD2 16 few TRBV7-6 CASSPAPGGTQNEQFF TGTGCCAGCAGCCCTGCTCCGGGGGGGACCCAGAATGAGCAGTTCTTC